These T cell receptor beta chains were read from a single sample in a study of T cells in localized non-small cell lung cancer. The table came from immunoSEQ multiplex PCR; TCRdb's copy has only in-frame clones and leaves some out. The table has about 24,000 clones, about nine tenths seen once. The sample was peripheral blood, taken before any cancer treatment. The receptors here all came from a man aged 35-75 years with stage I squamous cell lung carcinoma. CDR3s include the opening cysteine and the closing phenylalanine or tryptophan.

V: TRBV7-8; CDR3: CASRLGQADTQYF
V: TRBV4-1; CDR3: CASSQETGNTEAFF
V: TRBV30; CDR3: CAWGPGDNEQFF
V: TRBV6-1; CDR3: CASRTRGGSEQYF
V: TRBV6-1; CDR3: CASMAGQINQPQHF
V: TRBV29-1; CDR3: CSVRTSGSTDTQYF
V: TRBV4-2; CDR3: CASSQGGGAFGYNEQFF
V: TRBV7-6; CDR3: CASSLGGTANTEAFF
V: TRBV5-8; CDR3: CATSWAPNTGELFF
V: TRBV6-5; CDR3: CASTDNPGNEQFF
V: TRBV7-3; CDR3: CASSFDSGGELFF
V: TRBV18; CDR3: CASSPPGRLNQPQHF
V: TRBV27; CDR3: CASSLSTSNQPQHF
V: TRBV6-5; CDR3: CASSYVVREGFYGYTF
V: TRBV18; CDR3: CASSPNRDGQSNSYEQYF
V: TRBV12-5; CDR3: CASGQSGTSYEQYF
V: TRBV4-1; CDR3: CASSQDEGGFNNYGYTF
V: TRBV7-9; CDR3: CASSLAKGLRTEAFF
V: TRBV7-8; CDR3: CASRWDQGDTQYF
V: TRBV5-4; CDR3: CASSPGQSSYNSPLHF
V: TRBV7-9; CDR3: CASSLSTSLEQYF
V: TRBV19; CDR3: CASSPTGLAGIPSYEQYF
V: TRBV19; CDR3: CASITFSGGTEAFF
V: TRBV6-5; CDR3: CASSYSTGTSTYEQYF
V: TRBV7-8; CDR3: CASSLGRGATNEQFF
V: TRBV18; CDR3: CASSPRGDLNTEAFF
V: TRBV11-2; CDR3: CASSLESGGYQQYF
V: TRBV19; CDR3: CASSIGTGAYEQYF
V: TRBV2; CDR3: CASSDRGYGGYTF
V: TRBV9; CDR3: CASSPREAGALAYNEQFF
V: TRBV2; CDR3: CASRGGTPNTEAFF
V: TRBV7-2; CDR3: CASSPQGIANEKLFF
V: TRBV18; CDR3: CASSPLISGRDTEAFF
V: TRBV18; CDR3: CASSLAAGSNQPQHF
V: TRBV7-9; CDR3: CASSLVASGLQTDTQYF
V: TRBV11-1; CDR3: CASSSDTRKTQYF
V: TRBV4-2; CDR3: CASSQDRQSNTGELFF
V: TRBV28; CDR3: CASNIDRAYGYTF
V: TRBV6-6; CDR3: CASSYMNTGELFF
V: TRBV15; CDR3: CATREGPNQPQHF
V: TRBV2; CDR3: CASREGLNTEAFF
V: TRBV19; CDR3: CASSTAGLPGVDTQYF
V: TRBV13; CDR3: CASSLMGPTSGGGEQYF
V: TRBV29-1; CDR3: CSVKTGETQYF
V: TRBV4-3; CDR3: CASSHSGNTIYF
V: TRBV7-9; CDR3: CASSLDENEAFF
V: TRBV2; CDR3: CASSGRKSNGYTF
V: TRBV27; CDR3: CASSSPGQGRPLHF
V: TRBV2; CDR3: CASSLQGAAVGYTF
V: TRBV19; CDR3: CASSIFVLGPNTEAFF
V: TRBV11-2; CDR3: CASSSRTGVGSPLHF
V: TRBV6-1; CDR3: CASSQAYNSPLHF
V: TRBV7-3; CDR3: CASSPQSDTGELFF
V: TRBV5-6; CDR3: CASSLGQGLNEQYF
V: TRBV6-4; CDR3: CATLRGQDTEAFF
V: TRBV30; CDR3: CAIFQGILNYGYTF
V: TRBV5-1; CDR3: CASSPGNHEGLGYTF